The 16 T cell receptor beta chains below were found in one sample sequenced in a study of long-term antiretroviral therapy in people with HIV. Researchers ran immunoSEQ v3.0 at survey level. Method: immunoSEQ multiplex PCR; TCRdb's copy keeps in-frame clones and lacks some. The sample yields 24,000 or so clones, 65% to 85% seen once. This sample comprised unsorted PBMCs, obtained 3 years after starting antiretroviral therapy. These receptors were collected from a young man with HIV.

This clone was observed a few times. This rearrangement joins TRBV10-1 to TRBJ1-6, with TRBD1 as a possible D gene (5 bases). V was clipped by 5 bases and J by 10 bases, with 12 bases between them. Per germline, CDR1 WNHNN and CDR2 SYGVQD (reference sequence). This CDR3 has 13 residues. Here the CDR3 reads CASSSGFGSPLHF. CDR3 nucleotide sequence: TGCGCCAGCAGTTCAGGGTTTGGGTCACCCCTCCACTTT.

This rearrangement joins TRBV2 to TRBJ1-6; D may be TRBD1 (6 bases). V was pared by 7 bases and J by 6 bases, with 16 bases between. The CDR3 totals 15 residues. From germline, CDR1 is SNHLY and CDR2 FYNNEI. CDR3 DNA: TGTGCCAGCACCTGGGACACGGGGGTTAATTCACCCCTCCACTTT. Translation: CASTWDTGVNSPLHF.

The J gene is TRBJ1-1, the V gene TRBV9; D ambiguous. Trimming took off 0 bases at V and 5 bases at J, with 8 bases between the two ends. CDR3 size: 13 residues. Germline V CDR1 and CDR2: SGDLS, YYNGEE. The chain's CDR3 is CASSVGIWTEAFF. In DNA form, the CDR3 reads TGTGCCAGCAGCGTAGGTATTTGGACTGAAGCTTTCTTT.

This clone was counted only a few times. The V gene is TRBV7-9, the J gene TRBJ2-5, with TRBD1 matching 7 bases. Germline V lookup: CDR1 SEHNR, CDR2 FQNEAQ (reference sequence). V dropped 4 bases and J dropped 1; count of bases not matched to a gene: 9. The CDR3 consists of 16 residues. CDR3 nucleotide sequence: TGTGCCAGCAGCTCCCAATCTACAGGGGCCCAAGAGACCCAGTACTTC. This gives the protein CASSSQSTGAQETQYF.

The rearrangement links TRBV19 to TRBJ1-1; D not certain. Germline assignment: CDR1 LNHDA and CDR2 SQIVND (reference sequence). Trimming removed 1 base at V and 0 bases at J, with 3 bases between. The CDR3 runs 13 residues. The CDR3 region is CASSIALNTEAFF. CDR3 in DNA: TGTGCCAGTAGTATAGCCTTGAACACTGAAGCTTTCTTT.

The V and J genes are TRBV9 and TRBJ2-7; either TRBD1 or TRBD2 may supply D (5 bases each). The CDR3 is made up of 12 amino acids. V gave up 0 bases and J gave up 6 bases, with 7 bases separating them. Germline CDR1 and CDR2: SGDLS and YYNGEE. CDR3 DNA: TGTGCCAGCAGCGTAGATGGGGGCGAGCAGTACTTC. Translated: CASSVDGGEQYF.

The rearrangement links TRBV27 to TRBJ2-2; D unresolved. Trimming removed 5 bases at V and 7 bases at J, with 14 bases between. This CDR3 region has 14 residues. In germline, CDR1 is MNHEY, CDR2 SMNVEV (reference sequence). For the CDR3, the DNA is TGTGCCAGCAGTCCATCTCCCTACTACGGGGAGCTGTTTTTT. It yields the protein CASSPSPYYGELFF.

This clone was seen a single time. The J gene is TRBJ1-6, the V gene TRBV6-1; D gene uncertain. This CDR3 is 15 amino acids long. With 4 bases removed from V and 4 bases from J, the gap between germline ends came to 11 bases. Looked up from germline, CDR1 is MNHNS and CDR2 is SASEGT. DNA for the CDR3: TGTGCCAGCAGTGTGACAAGGGCATATAATTCACCCCTCCACTTT. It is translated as CASSVTRAYNSPLHF.

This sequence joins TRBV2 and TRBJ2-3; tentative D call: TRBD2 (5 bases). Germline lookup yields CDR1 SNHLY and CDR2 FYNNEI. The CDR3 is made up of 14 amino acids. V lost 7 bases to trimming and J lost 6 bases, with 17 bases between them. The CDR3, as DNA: TGTGCCAGCAAAGCCTCGGGGTTCGGGGATACGCAGTATTTT. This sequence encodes CASKASGFGDTQYF.

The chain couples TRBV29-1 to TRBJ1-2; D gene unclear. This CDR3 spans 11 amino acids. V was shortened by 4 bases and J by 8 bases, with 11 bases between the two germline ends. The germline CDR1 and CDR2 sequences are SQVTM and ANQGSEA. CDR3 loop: CSVVTGPGYTF. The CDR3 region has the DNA TGCAGCGTTGTAACCGGACCGGGCTACACCTTC.

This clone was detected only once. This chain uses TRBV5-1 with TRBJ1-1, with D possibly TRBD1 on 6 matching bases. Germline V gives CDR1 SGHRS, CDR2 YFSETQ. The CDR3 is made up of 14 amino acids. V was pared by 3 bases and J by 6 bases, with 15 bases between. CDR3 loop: CASSWKGGVAEAFF. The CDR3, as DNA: TGCGCCAGCAGCTGGAAAGGGGGGGTAGCTGAAGCTTTCTTT.

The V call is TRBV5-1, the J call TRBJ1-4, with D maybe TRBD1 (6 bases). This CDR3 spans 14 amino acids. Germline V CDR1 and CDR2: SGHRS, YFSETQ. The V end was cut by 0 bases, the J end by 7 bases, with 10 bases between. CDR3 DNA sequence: TGCGCCAGCAGCTTGGAGGGGGGCGGTGAAAAACTGTTTTTT. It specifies CASSLEGGGEKLFF. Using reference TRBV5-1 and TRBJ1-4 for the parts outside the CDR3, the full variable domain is KAGVTQTPRYLIKTRGQQVTLSCSPISGHRSVSWYQQTPGQGLQFLFEYFSETQRNKGNFPGRFSGRQFSNSRSEMNVSTLELGDSALYLCASSLEGGGEKLFFGSGTQLSVL.

The CDR3 nucleotides read TGTGCCAGCAGTTTTAATGGGGTTAGCTATGGCTACACCTTC. Translating it yields CASSFNGVSYGYTF. The chain couples TRBV27 to TRBJ1-2; D is uncertain. The CDR3 loop spans 14 amino acids. V was shortened by 3 bases and J by 4 bases, with 12 bases between the two germline ends. Germline V gene data show CDR1 as MNHEY and CDR2 as SMNVEV (reference sequence).

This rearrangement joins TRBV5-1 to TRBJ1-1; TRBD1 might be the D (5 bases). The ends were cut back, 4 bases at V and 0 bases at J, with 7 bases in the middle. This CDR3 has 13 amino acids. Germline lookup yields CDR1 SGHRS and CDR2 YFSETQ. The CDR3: CASSPGVNTEAFF. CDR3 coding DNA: TGCGCCAGCAGCCCGGGGGTGAACACTGAAGCTTTCTTT.

The CDR3 sequence is CASSSGLNTEAFF. Here the CDR3 DNA reads TGCGCCAGCAGCTCGGGCCTGAACACTGAAGCTTTCTTT. The V call is TRBV5-1, the J call TRBJ1-1, with unresolved D. From germline, CDR1 is SGHRS and CDR2 YFSETQ. This CDR3 is built from 13 residues. Trimming left V 3 bases short and J 0 bases short, with 6 bases between.

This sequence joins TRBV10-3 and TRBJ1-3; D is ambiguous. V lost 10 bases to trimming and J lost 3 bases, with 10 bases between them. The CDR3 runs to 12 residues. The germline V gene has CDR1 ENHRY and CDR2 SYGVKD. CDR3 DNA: TGTGCCACAAGTAATGATGGAAACACCATATATTTT. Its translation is CATSNDGNTIYF.